This TCR beta chain appears in the sequencing data of a study of human T cells and chemical hapten exposure. Across the study: Small pooled library volume differences mainly caused per-sample TCR yield variation. Study-level points and caveats: TCRs exceeding 1 in 1000 frequency stayed unchanged with DPC sensitization. Relative to control repertoires, expanded TCRs gave rise to significantly more large CDR3 similarity clusters.

The CDR3 totals 15 residues. Germline-derived CDR1 and CDR2 are SGHDN and FVKESK. Trimming removed 4 bases at V and 6 bases at J, with 16 bases between. In the study's own analysis: A per-sample median of about 95,000 TCRs was observed, with counts ranging from roughly 20,000 to 700,000. TCRdb re-analysed the RACE reads in MiXCR, keeping a single row per CDR3 protein. Clone size and V and J calls follow TCRdb, not the original study. The sample holds roughly 92,000 distinct CDR3 sequences, over 10% seen once. Regarding time point: patch test 2, 6 weeks after DPC sensitization. Treatment here: therapeutic diphenylcyclopropenone sensitization with weekly scalp DPC. This clonotype was seen many times. Its antigen is not identified.

The receptor's source is a middle-aged woman with alopecia areata. Some clones in this sample may be carry-over from other donors' samples. The chain recombines TRBV14 with TRBJ2-1; D unclear. The input for sequencing was whole blood, taken in connection with sensitization to the hapten diphenylcyclopropenone (DPC). CDR3 region: CASSPTRTSLNEQFF. The CDR3 coding sequence is TGTGCCAGCAGCCCTACACGAACCTCCCTCAATGAGCAGTTCTTC.